A single sample gave rise to the 8 T cell receptor beta chains below, sequenced in a study of blood T cell repertoires in COVID-19. The protocol was immunoSEQ multiplex PCR, while the TCRdb copy is restricted to in-frame clones and leaves out a portion. The profile shows hundreds of thousands of clones, about 91% of them singletons. The specimen sequenced was PBMCs or T cells enriched from blood (not recorded which). Receptors were obtained from a woman in her thirties or forties with acute COVID-19.

The count of this clone is one. This rearrangement joins TRBV5-6 to TRBJ1-3, with D hard to call. The CDR3 is 18 amino acids. V was pared by 4 bases and J by 1 base, with 21 bases between. Germline CDR1 is SGHDT and CDR2 is YYEEEE. The CDR3 protein is CASSRVGTWRDSGNTIYF. CDR3 DNA sequence: TGTGCCAGCAGCCGGGTGGGAACTTGGAGGGATTCTGGAAACACCATATATTTT.

This chain connects TRBV30 to TRBJ2-1; TRBD2 agrees at 8 bases. V lost 3 bases to trimming and J lost 7 bases; unmatched junction nucleotides: 5. The germline V gene encodes CDR1 GTSNPN and CDR2 SVGIG (reference sequence). The CDR3 contains 13 residues. In DNA, the CDR3 is TGTGCCTGGAGGACGGGAGGGCGTAATGAGCAGTTCTTC. Amino acids: CAWRTGGRNEQFF.

The genes are TRBV5-6 and TRBJ1-5; D not resolved. CDR3 length: 13 residues. Germline CDR1 is SGHDT and CDR2 is YYEEEE. Trimming removed 0 bases at V and 3 bases at J, with 4 bases between. The CDR3 region has the DNA TGTGCCAGCAGCTTGGGCGCCAATCAGCCCCAGCATTTT. Its translation: CASSLGANQPQHF.

The chain combines TRBV3-1 (or the pseudogene TRBV3-2) with TRBJ2-1, with TRBD1 matching over 9 bases. Germline V lookup: CDR1 LGHDT, CDR2 YNNKEL (reference sequence). CDR3 size: 14 residues. V lost 4 bases, J lost 5 bases, and 3 bases stayed unmatched. CDR3 loop: CASSRQGVDNEQFF. The DNA for the CDR3 is TGTGCCAGCAGCCGACAGGGGGTCGACAATGAGCAGTTCTTC.

The chain joins TRBV6-5 to TRBJ1-2, with 7 positions matching TRBD1. The CDR3 is 14 amino acids. V gave up 11 bases and J gave up 1 base; unmatched junction bases: 10. CDR1 is MNHEY and CDR2 is SVGAGI in the germline V gene. CDR3 sequence: CAGESGTVNYGYTF. In nucleotides, the CDR3 is TGTGCCGGCGAATCCGGGACAGTTAACTATGGCTACACCTTC.

V usage is TRBV28 and J usage is TRBJ1-3, with D perhaps matching TRBD1 (5 bases). The length of the CDR3 is 14 residues. Trimming removed 6 bases from V and 4 bases from J, with 13 bases in between. Germline assignment: CDR1 MDHEN and CDR2 SYDVKM. CDR3 sequence reads: CASSLLQEGNTIYF. Here the CDR3 DNA reads TGTGCCAGCAGCTTACTACAGGAAGGAAACACCATATATTTT.

For the CDR3, the DNA is TGTGCCTGGAGTGTACTTCGGGGTACGGGCTACACCTTC. Its protein is CAWSVLRGTGYTF. The gene calls are TRBV30 and TRBJ1-2; D is unclear. Germline values: CDR1 GTSNPN, CDR2 SVGIG (reference sequence). The CDR3 sequence is 13 residues long. Deletions cut 0 bases from V and 8 bases from J, with 13 bases between.

The chain employs TRBV7-2 and TRBJ1-1; D uncertain. Germline V gives CDR1 SGHTA, CDR2 FQGNSA. V was shortened by 4 bases and J by 0 bases, with 6 bases between the two germline ends. The CDR3 consists of 13 residues. CDR3 coding DNA: TGTGCCAGCAGCTCACAGATGAACACTGAAGCTTTCTTT. This encodes CASSSQMNTEAFF.